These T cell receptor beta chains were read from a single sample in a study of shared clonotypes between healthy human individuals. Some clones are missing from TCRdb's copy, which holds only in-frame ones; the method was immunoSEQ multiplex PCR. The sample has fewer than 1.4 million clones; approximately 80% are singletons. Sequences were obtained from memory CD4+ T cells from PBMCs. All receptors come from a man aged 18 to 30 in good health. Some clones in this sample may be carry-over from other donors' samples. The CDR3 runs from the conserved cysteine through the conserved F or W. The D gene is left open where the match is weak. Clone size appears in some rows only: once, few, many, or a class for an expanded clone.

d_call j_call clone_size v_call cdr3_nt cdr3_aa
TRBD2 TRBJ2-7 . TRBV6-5 TGTGCCAGCAGTTCGAGGACTAGCGGCTCCTACGAGCAGTACTTC CASSSRTSGSYEQYF
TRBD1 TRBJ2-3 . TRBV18 TGTGCCAGCTCAGCAGGGGGCGCCGGAGCTAGCACAGATACGCAGTATTTT CASSAGGAGASTDTQYF
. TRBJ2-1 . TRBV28 TGTGCCAGCAGTTGGCCCGGGACGTGGAATGAGCAGTTCTTC CASSWPGTWNEQFF
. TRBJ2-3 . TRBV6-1 TGTGCCAGCAGTGAGACAGGACGCACAGATACGCAGTATTTT CASSETGRTDTQYF
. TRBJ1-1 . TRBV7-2 TGTGCCAGCAGCTTAAGGCAGGGCTTGAGCACTGAAGCTTTCTTT CASSLRQGLSTEAFF
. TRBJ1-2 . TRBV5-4 TGTGCCAGCAGCTTGCTGGCAGCTAACTATGGCTACACCTTC CASSLLAANYGYTF
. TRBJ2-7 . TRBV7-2 TGTGCCAGCAGCTTACACCGGAGTTCCCACGAGCAGTACTTC CASSLHRSSHEQYF
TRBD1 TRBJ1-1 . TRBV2 TGTGCCAGCAGTCCGACCCCAGGGGGGGCGGCTTTCTTT CASSPTPGGAAFF
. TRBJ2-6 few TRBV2 TGTGCCAGCAGGGTAGGCAGAAGCTCTGGGGCCAACGTCCTGACTTTC CASRVGRSSGANVLTF
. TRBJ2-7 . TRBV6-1 TGTGCCAGCAGTGAGGGCCCTACAGACGAGCAGTACTTC CASSEGPTDEQYF
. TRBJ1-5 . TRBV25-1 TGTGCCAGCAGTGCTGCGACAGGTATTAATCAGCCCCAGCATTTT CASSAATGINQPQHF
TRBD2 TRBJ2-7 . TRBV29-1 TGCAGCGTTGAGCCTAGCGGGAGGTTTGAGCAGTACTTC CSVEPSGRFEQYF
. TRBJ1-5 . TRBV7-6 TGTGCCAGCAGCTTATCGACGGGCCAGCCCCAGCATTTT CASSLSTGQPQHF
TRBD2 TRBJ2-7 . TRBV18 TGTGCCAGCTCACGGGTAGCGGGAACCTACGAGCAGTACTTC CASSRVAGTYEQYF
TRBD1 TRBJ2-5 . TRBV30 TGTGCCACAAATACAGGGGCGAGGGAGACCCAGTACTTC CATNTGARETQYF
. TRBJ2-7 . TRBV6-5 TGTGCCAGCAGTGCTTTGACTAGATTCCACGAGCAGTACTTC CASSALTRFHEQYF
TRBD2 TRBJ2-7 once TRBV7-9 TGTGCTCTAGGGCGGGAGGGCTCCGAGCAGTACTTC CALGREGSEQYF
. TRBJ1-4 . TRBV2 TGTGCCAGCAGATACAGCGCAACTAATGAAAAACTGTTTTTT CASRYSATNEKLFF
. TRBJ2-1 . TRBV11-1 TGTGCCAGCAGCTCCTACTACAATGAGCAGTTCTTC CASSSYYNEQFF
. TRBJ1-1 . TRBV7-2 TGTGCCGGCAGCTTCGAGATGTTGAACACTGAAGCTTTCTTT CAGSFEMLNTEAFF
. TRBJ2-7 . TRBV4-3 TGCGCCAGCAGCCAAGACTCGGGGACGAGCGAGCAGTACTTC CASSQDSGTSEQYF
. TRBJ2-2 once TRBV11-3 TGTGCAAAGCCCGGGCAGAACACCGGGGAGCTGTTTTTT CAKPGQNTGELFF
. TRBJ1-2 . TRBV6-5 TGTGCCAGCAGTTACTCGGGGAAGAGCTACACCTTC CASSYSGKSYTF
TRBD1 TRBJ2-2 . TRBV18 TGTGCCAGCTCGCCGGGACAGCGTACGAACACCGGGGAGCTGTTTTTT CASSPGQRTNTGELFF
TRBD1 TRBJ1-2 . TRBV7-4 TGTGCCAGCAGAGGTAAGGGGCCGCGACAGGGGGCGGCCTATGGCTACACCTTC CASRGKGPRQGAAYGYTF
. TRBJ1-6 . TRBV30 TGTGCCTGGAGTAACAGCGGTTGGGATTCACCCCTCCACTTT CAWSNSGWDSPLHF
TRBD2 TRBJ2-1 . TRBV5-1 TGCGCCAGCAGCCCCGGGACTAGCGGGAACCATGAGCAGTTCTTC CASSPGTSGNHEQFF
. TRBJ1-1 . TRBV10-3 TGTGCCATCAGTTCGGGAGGGGCCACGTACACTGAAGCTTTCTTT CAISSGGATYTEAFF
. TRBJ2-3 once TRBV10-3 TGTGCCATCAGGACAGAGACAGATACGCAGTATTTT CAIRTETDTQYF
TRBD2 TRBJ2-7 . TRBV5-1 TGCGCCAGCAGCTTCCCCCCAGGGACTAGCGTCTACGAGCAGTACTTC CASSFPPGTSVYEQYF
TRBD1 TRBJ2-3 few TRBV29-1 TGCAGCGTTGTTAAGGGGGCTTGGAATACGCAGTATTTT CSVVKGAWNTQYF
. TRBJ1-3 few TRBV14 TGTGCCAGCAGCCGGAGTCGCTCTGGAAACACCATATATTTT CASSRSRSGNTIYF
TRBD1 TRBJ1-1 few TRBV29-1 TGCAGCGTTGTTGGGACAGGGGGCTACGGTGAAGCTTTCTTT CSVVGTGGYGEAFF
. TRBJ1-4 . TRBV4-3 TGCGCCAGCAGCCAAGACTTGGTTGCAACTAATGAAAAACTGTTTTTT CASSQDLVATNEKLFF
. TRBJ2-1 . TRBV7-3 TGTGCCAGCAGCTTAAGCGGGGACTCCTACAATGAGCAGTTCTTC CASSLSGDSYNEQFF
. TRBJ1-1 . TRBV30 TGTGCCTGGAGTGTAAGTGGTCCAGTTATCTCTGAAGCTTTCTTT CAWSVSGPVISEAFF
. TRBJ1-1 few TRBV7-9 TGTGCCAGCAGCTTAACTGTGGATACTGAAGCTTTCTTT CASSLTVDTEAFF
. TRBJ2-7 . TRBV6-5 TGTGCCAGCAGTTACAACAGGGAGAACGAGCAGTACTTC CASSYNRENEQYF
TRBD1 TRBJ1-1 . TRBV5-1 TGCGCCAGCAGCCCTCGGACAGGGGGGGACACTGAAGCTTTCTTT CASSPRTGGDTEAFF
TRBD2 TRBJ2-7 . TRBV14 TGTGCCAGCAGCCAAGTCCCCGGGGGGGCTAACGAGCAGTACTTC CASSQVPGGANEQYF
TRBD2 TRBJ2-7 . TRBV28 TGTGCCAGTAGCGCTCTCAGGGTAGCGGGCCGCTCCTACGAGCAGTACTTC CASSALRVAGRSYEQYF
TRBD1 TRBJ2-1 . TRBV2 TGTGCCAGCGTCGGAACGGGACAGGGATACAATGAGCAGTTCTTC CASVGTGQGYNEQFF
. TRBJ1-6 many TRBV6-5 TGTGCCAGCAGTTACTCGGGTCGTTATAATTCACCCCTCCACTTT CASSYSGRYNSPLHF
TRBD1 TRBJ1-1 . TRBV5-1 TGCGCCAGCAGCTTGCCCCCCCGACAGGGAATGAACACTGAAGCTTTCTTT CASSLPPRQGMNTEAFF
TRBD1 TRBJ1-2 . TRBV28 TGTGCCAGCACCATCGGGACAGGGCGGATCTATGGCTACACCTTC CASTIGTGRIYGYTF
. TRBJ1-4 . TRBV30 TGTGCCTTCCAAAGGGGGGCCTCAAATGAAAAACTGTTTTTT CAFQRGASNEKLFF
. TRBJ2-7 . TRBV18 TGTGCCAGCTCCGGAAAGGGGAACGAGCAGTACTTC CASSGKGNEQYF
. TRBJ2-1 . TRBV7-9 TGTGCCAGCAGCACATTGACTAGGGGATCTAGCACCTACAATGAGCAGTTCTTC CASSTLTRGSSTYNEQFF
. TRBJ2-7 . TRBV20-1 TGCAGTGCTTCTAAATACGAGCAGTACTTC CSASKYEQYF
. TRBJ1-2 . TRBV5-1 TGCGCCAGCAGCTTGGGGGGGAAAGCTAACTATGGCTACACCTTC CASSLGGKANYGYTF
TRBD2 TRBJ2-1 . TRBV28 TGTGCCAGCAGTTTATGGGGACTAGCGGGAGGGGCTAATGAGCAGTTCTTC CASSLWGLAGGANEQFF